A single sample gave rise to the 16 T cell receptor beta chains below, sequenced in a study of T cell repertoires in cytomegalovirus infection. No cognate antigen is known for these TCRs. TCRdb called the reads again in MiXCR, with one record for every CDR3 protein. The data show 110,000 to 150,000 distinct CDR3 sequences, with 32% seen just once and 52% held by the top ten. The starting material was CD8+ T cells from cultured PBMCs, obtained from culture after CMV antigen stimulation. The receptors originated from a human donor in good health (CMV status not recorded). Some clones in this sample may be carry-over from other donors' samples.

This clonotype was counted between two and nine times. This rearrangement joins TRBV2 to TRBJ2-5; 8 bases map to TRBD2. Germline V gives CDR1 SNHLY, CDR2 FYNNEI. CDR3 length: 16 residues. Trimming at V came to 7 bases and at J to 2 bases, leaving 12 bases not matched to a gene. The CDR3 region is CASKRVSRGAQETQYF. Written as DNA, the CDR3 is TGTGCCAGCAAGAGAGTTTCGCGGGGGGCACAAGAGACCCAGTACTTC.

J is TRBJ1-2 and V is TRBV19; D is ambiguous. The CDR3 sequence is 13 residues long. Trimming removed 9 bases at V and 3 bases at J, with 14 bases between. Germline lookup yields CDR1 LNHDA and CDR2 SQIVND (reference sequence). CDR3 amino acids: CASRRRVDYGYTF. For the CDR3, the DNA is TGTGCCAGCAGACGACGGGTGGACTATGGCTACACCTTC. The variable domain in full, with the rest retrieved from reference TRBV19 and TRBJ1-2, is DGGITQSPKYLFRKEGQNVTLSCEQNLNHDAMYWYRQDPGQGLRLIYYSQIVNDFQKGDIAEGYSVSREKKESFPLTVTSAQKNPTAFYLCASRRRVDYGYTFGSGTRLTVV.

This clonotype showed up just a few times. The chain combines TRBV7-6 with TRBJ1-1, with D possibly being TRBD1 (5 bases). The germline V gene has CDR1 SGHVS and CDR2 FNYEAQ. This CDR3 contains 12 residues. Trimming took off 11 bases at V and 0 bases at J, with 10 bases between the two ends. The CDR3 region has the DNA TGTGCCCTGACGGACATGAACACTGAAGCTTTCTTT. Translated: CALTDMNTEAFF.

This clonotype was detected a few times. V and J are TRBV7-6 and TRBJ2-3, with D maybe TRBD1 (6 bases). Trimming removed 6 bases at V and 4 bases at J, with 14 bases between. Germline CDR1 reads SGHVS; CDR2 reads FNYEAQ. The CDR3 runs to 14 residues. The CDR3 region has the DNA TGTGCCAGCAGTTCCGCAGGGGCTCCAGATACGCAGTATTTT. Protein: CASSSAGAPDTQYF.

The V call is TRBV25-1, the J call TRBJ2-1; 10 bases fit TRBD2. CDR1 is MGHDK, CDR2 SYGVNS, per germline. The CDR3 totals 15 residues. Germline trimming cut 1 base from V and 7 bases from J; bases unmatched to any gene: 4. CDR3 region: CASSESSGGLNEQFF. CDR3 sequence (DNA): TGTGCCAGCAGTGAATCTAGCGGGGGCCTAAATGAGCAGTTCTTC.

The chain is built from TRBV12-3 or TRBV12-4 and TRBJ1-6, with D possibly being TRBD1 (5 bases). Trimming took 2 bases from V and 5 from J, leaving 7 bases between them. This CDR3 region has 14 residues. CDR3 residues: CASSLSDNNSPLHF. The CDR3 nucleotides read TGTGCCAGCAGTTTATCGGACAATAATTCACCCCTCCACTTT.

Worth noting for this clonotype: A read error may produce the germline difference seen at one junction end. The genes are TRBV13 and TRBJ2-3, with D hard to call. CDR3 length: 16 amino acids. Germline V gives CDR1 PRHDT, CDR2 FYEKMQ (reference sequence). The CDR3 bases are TGTGCCAGCAGCTTTCTGGCCGAGTCCCGCACAGATACGCAGTATTTC. Its translation: CASSFLAESRTDTQYF. Drawing the rest from reference TRBV13 and TRBJ2-3, the complete variable domain is AAGVIQSPRHLIKEKRETATLKCYPIPRHDTVYWYQQGPGQDPQFLISFYEKMQSDKGSIPDRFSAQQFSDYHSELNMSSLELGDSALYFCASSFLAESRTDTQYFGPGTRLTVL.

The genes are TRBV20-1 and TRBJ2-3; D is perhaps TRBD1 (5 bases). The CDR3 has 14 residues. With 6 bases removed from V and 2 bases from J, the gap between germline ends came to 15 bases. The germline CDR1 and CDR2 sequences are DFQATT and SNEGSKA (reference sequence). This CDR3 reads CSAKEGGHTDTQYF. As DNA, the CDR3 is TGCAGTGCAAAAGAAGGCGGACACACAGATACGCAGTATTTT.

The rearrangement joins TRBV4-1 to TRBJ1-2; D gene unclear. CDR1 MGHRA and CDR2 YSYEKL come from the germline V gene. CDR3 length: 14 amino acids. The ends were cut back, 1 base at V and 5 bases at J, with 11 bases in the middle. CDR3 protein: CASSQGPGVYGYTF. CDR3 DNA sequence: TGCGCCAGCAGCCAAGGGCCAGGCGTTTATGGCTACACCTTC.

This clonotype was seen once. The chain carries TRBV19 and TRBJ1-5; 8 bases fit TRBD1. The CDR3 spans 14 residues. CDR1 is LNHDA and CDR2 is SQIVND in the germline V gene (reference sequence). The V segment lost 8 bases and the J segment 2 bases; nucleotides outside the gene matches: 5. The CDR3 loop is CASSGQGGNQPQHF. The DNA of the CDR3 is TGTGCCAGTTCCGGACAGGGAGGCAATCAGCCCCAGCATTTT.

This clonotype was seen a single time. V is TRBV2 and J is TRBJ2-7; 12 nucleotides agree with TRBD2. J was trimmed by 2 bases and V by 8 bases; bases with no gene match: 4. Germline loops: CDR1 SNHLY, CDR2 FYNNEI. The CDR3 runs 14 residues. The CDR3 bases are TGTGCCAGCCTAGGACTAGCGGGGCCCTACGAGCAGTACTTC. Protein product: CASLGLAGPYEQYF.

This clonotype came up a few times. The chain has TRBV9 and TRBJ1-2; D not certain. The length of the CDR3 is 15 residues. V was pared by 0 bases and J by 0 bases, with 9 bases between. Germline V gene data show CDR1 as SGDLS and CDR2 as YYNGEE. The CDR3 DNA reads TGTGCCAGCAGCGTAGCTTTACGAGCTAACTATGGCTACACCTTC. Its translation: CASSVALRANYGYTF.

There are many counts of this clonotype. V is TRBV12-3 or TRBV12-4 and J is TRBJ2-7, with D perhaps TRBD1 (5 bases). The length of the CDR3 is 18 residues. Trimming removed 5 bases at V and 0 bases at J, with 23 bases between. CDR3 DNA sequence: TGTGCCAGCAGTAAAGGGGAACGGTTGGGCCAGGACTCCTACGAGCAGTACTTC. Residues: CASSKGERLGQDSYEQYF.

The chain is built from TRBV7-3 and TRBJ2-3, with a weak D call TRBD2 (5 bases). There are 16 residues in the CDR3. Germline V lookup: CDR1 SGHTA, CDR2 FQGTGA. The V end was cut by 2 bases, the J end by 2 bases, with 14 bases between. In nucleotides, the CDR3 is TGTGCCAGCAGCTTAGGTGGCTGGGGAGACACAGATACGCAGTATTTT. This codes for CASSLGGWGDTDTQYF.

The gene calls are TRBV12-3 or TRBV12-4 and TRBJ1-1; 7 bases align to TRBD1. The V segment lost 6 bases and the J segment 0 bases; nucleotides outside the gene matches: 1. The CDR3 sequence is 13 residues long. The chain's CDR3 is CASRTGLNTEAFF. In DNA form, the CDR3 reads TGTGCCAGCAGGACAGGGCTGAACACTGAAGCTTTCTTT.

This clonotype was found many times. The genes are TRBV9 and TRBJ2-3; D gene ambiguous. The CDR3 runs to 13 residues. With 0 bases removed from V and 6 bases from J, the gap between germline ends came to 8 bases. Germline values: CDR1 SGDLS, CDR2 YYNGEE. The CDR3 loop is CASSVEVPDTQYF. DNA of the CDR3: TGTGCCAGCAGCGTAGAGGTTCCGGATACGCAGTATTTT.